The T cell receptor beta chain under discussion was sequenced for a study of control samples from healthy donors and cancer patients. Only in-frame clones appear in the TCRdb table, and some are missing; sequencing was by immunoSEQ multiplex PCR. The sample includes 120,000 or so clones, 80% to 90% of them seen just once. Sequences were obtained from blood. The TCR sequence derives from a man aged 40-49 years in good health.

The DNA for the CDR3 is TGTGCCACCAGTGAAAGGCCCAATCAGCCCCAGCATTTT. As protein: CATSERPNQPQHF. This chain uses TRBV24-1 with TRBJ1-5, with D unresolved. This CDR3 has 13 amino acids. Between the trimmed V and J ends, which lost 4 bases and 3 bases, there was a span of 6 bases. Germline CDR1 is KGHDR and CDR2 is SFDVKD.